The 5 T cell receptor beta chains below all came from one sample that was sequenced in a study of blood T cell repertoires in COVID-19. Repertoires were generated with immunoSEQ multiplex PCR, while TCRdb's copy carries only in-frame clones and drops some. The table has some 210,000 clones, over 75% seen once. Sequencing was performed on PBMCs or T cells enriched from blood (not recorded which). These receptors were obtained from a man aged 35 to 55 who had recovered from COVID-19.

Of note for this clone: This CDR3 is also generated by other DNA sequences in the sample. The chain uses TRBV3-1 (or the pseudogene TRBV3-2) and TRBJ2-3; D might be TRBD1 (5 bases). The CDR3 covers 13 residues. Germline V gene sequence: CDR1 LGHDT, CDR2 YNNKEL (reference sequence). The V end lost 4 bases, the J end lost 0 bases, and 5 bases lay between the germline ends. In DNA form, the CDR3 reads TGTGCCAGCAGCCGACAGAGCACAGATACGCAGTATTTT. Its protein product is CASSRQSTDTQYF.

The genes are TRBV18 and TRBJ1-2, with TRBD1 matching over 9 bases. The CDR3 contains 13 residues. Per the germline V gene, CDR1 is KGHSH and CDR2 is LQKENI. The V segment lost 4 bases and the J segment 6 bases; nucleotides outside the gene matches: 3. CDR3 nucleotide sequence: TGTGCCAGCTCACGAGGGACAGGGAATGGCTACACCTTC. As protein: CASSRGTGNGYTF.

This chain links TRBV4-1 with TRBJ1-6, with D hard to call. This CDR3 spans 17 amino acids. V gave up 4 bases and J gave up 5 bases, with 18 bases separating them. Germline V gene data show CDR1 as MGHRA and CDR2 as YSYEKL. The CDR3 DNA sequence: TGCGCCAGCAGCCGAGCGGGGTCTGGAATGGATAATTCACCCCTCCACTTT. This encodes CASSRAGSGMDNSPLHF.

The chain links TRBV2 to TRBJ2-1; D possibly corresponds to TRBD1 (6 bases). Trimming left V 2 bases short and J 6 bases short, with 8 bases between. The CDR3 totals 13 residues. Germline V CDR1 and CDR2: SNHLY, FYNNEI. Here the CDR3 DNA reads TGTGCCAGCAGTGAAAGGGGGACCAATGAGCAGTTCTTC. Its translation: CASSERGTNEQFF.

The CDR3 region has the DNA TGTGCCAGCAGCGACGGACAGGGGGCTTACAATGAGCAGTTCTTC. This gives the protein CASSDGQGAYNEQFF. The chain has TRBV9 and TRBJ2-1; 11 positions agree with TRBD1. The V and J ends lost 3 bases and 4 bases, in that order; junction bases with no gene match: 3. CDR3 length: 15 amino acids. The germline gives CDR1 SGDLS, CDR2 YYNGEE.